This T cell receptor (beta chain) originates from a study of vaccination and CD4 T cells after COVID-19. As regards this clonotype: Antigen unknown.

Documented treatment: 10-day PBMC culture with coronavirus spike peptide pools or control peptides (ViraFEST assay). Oncomine TCR Beta short-read sequencing was applied to DNA from cultured CD4+ T cells. A single record per CDR3 protein comes from TCRdb applying MiXCR to the PCR reads. Here the sample spans fewer than 20,000 distinct CDR3 sequences, about 56% being singletons. V shed 4 bases and J 4 bases; nucleotides not matched to a gene: 7. CDR3 length: 16 amino acids. Germline CDR1 MNHEY, CDR2 SVGAGI. The sequences come from CD4+ T cells from blood, cultured in vitro, collected before SARS-CoV-2 vaccination. The V and J genes are TRBV6-5 and TRBJ2-5; 12 bases are a match to TRBD2. The sequence was obtained from a human donor who had recovered from COVID-19. The CDR3, as DNA: TGTGCCAGCAGTTTGAGACTAGCGGGAGTTTCAGAGACCCAGTACTTC. Translating gives CASSLRLAGVSETQYF.